The T cell receptor beta chain described here comes from a study of T cell responses to AZD1222 COVID-19 vaccine. The assay was immunoSEQ multiplex PCR, and TCRdb's table has in-frame clones only and misses some. The table has 65,000 to 90,000 clones, about 87% seen once; the top ten hold about 20%. Study-wide results and limits: Only a handful of people who got AZD1222 tested seropositive at baseline. Two AZD1222 administrations were followed by greater Spike-specific TCR breadth and depth.

About this clone: The target antigen is unknown.

The length of the CDR3 is 16 residues. Germline V gene data show CDR1 as MDHEN and CDR2 as SYDVKM. Trimming removed 3 bases from V and 0 bases from J, with 12 bases in between. Sequencing was performed on peripheral blood, taken on day 0 of AZD1222 vaccination. The rearrangement links TRBV28 to TRBJ2-1; D is undetermined. The source is an adult in good health. The chain's CDR3 is CASSFIPLSSYNEQFF. The CDR3 DNA is TGTGCCAGCAGTTTTATCCCTCTTAGCTCCTACAATGAGCAGTTCTTC.